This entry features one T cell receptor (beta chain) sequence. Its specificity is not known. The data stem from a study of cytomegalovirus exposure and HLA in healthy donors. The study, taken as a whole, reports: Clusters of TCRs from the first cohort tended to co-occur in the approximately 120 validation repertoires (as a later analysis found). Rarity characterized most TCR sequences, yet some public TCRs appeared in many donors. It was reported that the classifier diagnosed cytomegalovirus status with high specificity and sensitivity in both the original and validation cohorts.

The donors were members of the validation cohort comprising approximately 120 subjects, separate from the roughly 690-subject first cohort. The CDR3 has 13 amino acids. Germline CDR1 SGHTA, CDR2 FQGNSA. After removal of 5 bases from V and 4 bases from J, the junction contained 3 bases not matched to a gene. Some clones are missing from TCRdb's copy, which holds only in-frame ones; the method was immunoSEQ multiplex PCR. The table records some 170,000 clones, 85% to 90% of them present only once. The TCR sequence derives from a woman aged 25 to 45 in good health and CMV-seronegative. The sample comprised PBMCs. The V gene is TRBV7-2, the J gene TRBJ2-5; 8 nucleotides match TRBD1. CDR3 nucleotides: TGTGCCAGCAGCCAAGACAGGGGAGAGACCCAGTACTTC. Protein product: CASSQDRGETQYF.